This TCR beta chain stems from a study of PD-1 blockade in classical Hodgkin lymphoma. For the study at large: Intravenous nivolumab at 3 mg/kg was given to patients every 2 weeks.

Study-wide points: Researchers reported that CD4+ TCR diversity, though not CD8+, rose significantly by C4D1. Complete responders started with a diversity level that resembled newly diagnosed patients at baseline. The authors have not defined what causes the repertoire differences, possibly disease activity or prior therapy.

Assay used: immunoSEQ multiplex PCR; TCRdb lists only in-frame clones, some missing. The sample has around 45,000 clones; over 75% are singletons. As to time point: cycle 4 day 1 (C4D1), after five to seven weeks of nivolumab. Every patient experienced relapse after autologous stem cell transplantation, and brentuximab vedotin exposure varied. For this clone: Its target is not known.

After removal of 5 bases from V and 2 bases from J, the junction contained 4 bases not matched to a gene. The CDR3 is made up of 15 amino acids. This sample comprised peripheral blood mononuclear cells (PBMCs), obtained before the fourth cycle of nivolumab. This chain connects TRBV5-7 to TRBJ1-5; 10 bases fit TRBD1. TRBV5-7 is placed among ORFs of uncertain function. This sequence was found in a human donor with classical Hodgkin lymphoma. The CDR3 DNA sequence: TGTGCCAGCAGGCGGACAGGGGGTTGCAATCAGCCCCAGCATTTT. It specifies CASRRTGGCNQPQHF.